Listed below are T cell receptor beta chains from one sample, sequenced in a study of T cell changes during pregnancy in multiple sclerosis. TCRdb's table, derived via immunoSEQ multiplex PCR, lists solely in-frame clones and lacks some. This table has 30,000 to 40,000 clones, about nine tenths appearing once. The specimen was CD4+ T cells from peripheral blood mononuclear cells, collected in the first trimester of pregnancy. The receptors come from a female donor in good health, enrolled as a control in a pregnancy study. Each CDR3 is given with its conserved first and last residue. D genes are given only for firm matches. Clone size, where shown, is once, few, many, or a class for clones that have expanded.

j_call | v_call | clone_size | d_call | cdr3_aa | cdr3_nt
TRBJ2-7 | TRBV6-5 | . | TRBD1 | CASRGGQGAHEQYF | TGTGCCAGCAGGGGGGGACAGGGGGCCCACGAGCAGTACTTC
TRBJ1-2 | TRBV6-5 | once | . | CASSYSTGGYGYTF | TGTGCCAGCAGTTACTCGACGGGGGGATATGGCTACACCTTC
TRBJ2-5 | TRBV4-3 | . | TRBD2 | CASSPHSLAGGGKETQYF | TGCGCCAGCAGCCCTCACAGCTTAGCGGGGGGGGGAAAAGAGACCCAGTACTTC
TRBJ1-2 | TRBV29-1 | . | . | CSVAGVDYGYTF | TGCAGCGTTGCAGGGGTAGACTATGGCTACACCTTC
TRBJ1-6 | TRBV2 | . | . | CASSRVSDNSPLHF | TGTGCCAGCTCCCGGGTTAGCGATAATTCACCCCTCCACTTT
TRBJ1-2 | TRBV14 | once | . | CASSQRQNYTF | TGTGCCAGCAGCCAAAGACAGAACTACACCTTC
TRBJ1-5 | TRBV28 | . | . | CASNFRSGNQPQHF | TGTGCCAGCAATTTCCGGTCCGGCAATCAGCCCCAGCATTTT
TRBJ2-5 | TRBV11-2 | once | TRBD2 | CASSLGLASGGRETQYF | TGTGCCAGCAGCTTAGGCTTGGCTAGCGGGGGGAGGGAGACCCAGTACTTC
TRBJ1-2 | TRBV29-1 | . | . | CSVPTDSNYGYTF | TGCAGCGTCCCGACAGATTCTAACTATGGCTACACCTTC
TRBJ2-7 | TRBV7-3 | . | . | CASSPTGLTYEQYF | TGTGCCAGCAGCCCGACAGGTCTGACTTACGAGCAGTACTTC
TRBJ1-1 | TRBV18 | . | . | CASSPKAGNDAFF | TGTGCCAGCTCACCAAAGGCGGGTAATGACGCTTTCTTT
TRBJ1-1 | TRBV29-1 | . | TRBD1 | CSTRGGGTEAFF | TGCAGCACCCGAGGGGGCGGCACTGAAGCTTTCTTT
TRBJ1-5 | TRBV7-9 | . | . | CASSLGGTRAYSNQPQHF | TGTGCCAGCAGCTTAGGAGGGACACGAGCATATAGCAATCAGCCCCAGCATTTT
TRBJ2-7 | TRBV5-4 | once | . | CASSLSVGTNYEQYF | TGTGCCAGCAGCTTGTCGGTCGGAACGAACTACGAGCAGTACTTC